The 2 T cell receptor beta chains below all came from one sample that was sequenced in a study of T cells in Graves' hyperthyroidism and ophthalmopathy. TCR beta CDR3 regions were amplified from RNA. Initially, a first-round RT-PCR of the TCR CDR3 employed the HTBI primer set. TCRdb reprocessed the multiplex PCR reads with MiXCR, giving one entry per CDR3 protein. The data show over 700,000 distinct CDR3 sequences, with 15% to 20% seen just once and roughly 17% held by the top ten. The sequenced sample consisted of blood. The receptors shown here come from a woman aged 45-60 years with Graves' hyperthyroidism that later progressed to Graves' ophthalmopathy.

The gene calls are TRBV9 and TRBJ2-2, with D perhaps matching TRBD1 (6 bases). There are 16 residues in the CDR3. Germline V gene sequence: CDR1 SGDLS, CDR2 YYNGEE. Trimming removed 2 bases at V and 3 bases at J, with 14 bases between. The CDR3 region is CASSVGAGFDTGELFF. Here the CDR3 DNA reads TGTGCCAGCAGCGTGGGGGCAGGTTTTGACACCGGGGAGCTGTTTTTT.

The chain has TRBV29-1 and TRBJ2-3; D unresolved. The CDR3 has 17 residues. Trimming took 7 bases from V and 4 from J, leaving 27 bases between them. CDR1 and CDR2 (germline): SQVTM, ANQGSEA. Written as DNA, the CDR3 is TGCAGCGGGCCCCTACAGTCGGACGGGTTTGGCCCAGATACGCAGTATTTT. Encoded protein: CSGPLQSDGFGPDTQYF.